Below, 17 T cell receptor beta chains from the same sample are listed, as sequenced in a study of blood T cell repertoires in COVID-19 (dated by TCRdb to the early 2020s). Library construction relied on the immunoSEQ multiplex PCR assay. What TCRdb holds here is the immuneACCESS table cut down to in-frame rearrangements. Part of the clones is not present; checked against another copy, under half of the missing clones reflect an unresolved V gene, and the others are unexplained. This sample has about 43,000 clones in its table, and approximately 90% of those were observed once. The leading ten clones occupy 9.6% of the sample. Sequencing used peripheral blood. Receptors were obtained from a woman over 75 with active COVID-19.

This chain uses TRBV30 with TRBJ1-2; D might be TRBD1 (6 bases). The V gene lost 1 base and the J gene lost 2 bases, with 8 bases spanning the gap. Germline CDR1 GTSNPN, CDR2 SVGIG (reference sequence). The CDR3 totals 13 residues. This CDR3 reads CAWSEGQNYGYTF. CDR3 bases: TGTGCCTGGAGTGAGGGACAAAACTATGGCTACACCTTC.

The CDR3 reads CASSEQSDAGTEAFF. CDR3 DNA: TGCGCCAGCAGTGAACAATCGGACGCGGGGACTGAAGCTTTCTTT. The genes are TRBV10-1 and TRBJ1-1, with D unclear. The CDR3 runs to 15 residues. The V and J ends lost 3 bases and 5 bases respectively, with 16 bases between them. Germline V lookup: CDR1 WNHNN, CDR2 SYGVQD (reference sequence).

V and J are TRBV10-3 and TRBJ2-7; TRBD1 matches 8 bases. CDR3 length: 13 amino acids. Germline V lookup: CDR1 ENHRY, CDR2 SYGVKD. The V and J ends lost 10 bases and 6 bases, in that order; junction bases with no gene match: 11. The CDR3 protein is CARAEGQGGEQYF. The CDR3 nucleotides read TGTGCCAGAGCCGAAGGACAGGGTGGCGAGCAGTACTTC.

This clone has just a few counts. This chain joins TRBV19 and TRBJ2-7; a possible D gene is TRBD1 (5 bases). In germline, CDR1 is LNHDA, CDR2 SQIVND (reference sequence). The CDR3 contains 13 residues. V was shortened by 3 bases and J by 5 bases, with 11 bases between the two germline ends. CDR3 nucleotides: TGTGCCAGTAGTATTCTGGGGCGTGACGAGCAGTACTTC. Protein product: CASSILGRDEQYF.

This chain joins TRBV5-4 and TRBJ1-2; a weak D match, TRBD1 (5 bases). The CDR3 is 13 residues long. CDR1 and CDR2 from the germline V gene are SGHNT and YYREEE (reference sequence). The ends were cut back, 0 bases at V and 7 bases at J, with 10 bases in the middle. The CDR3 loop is CASSLDRFSGYTF. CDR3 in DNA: TGTGCCAGCAGCTTGGACAGGTTCAGTGGCTACACCTTC.

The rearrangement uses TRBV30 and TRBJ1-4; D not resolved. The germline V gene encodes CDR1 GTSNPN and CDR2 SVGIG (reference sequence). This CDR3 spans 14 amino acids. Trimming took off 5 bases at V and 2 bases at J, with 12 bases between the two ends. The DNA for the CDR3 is TGTGCCTGGTTGAGACCGGGGACTAATGAAAAACTGTTTTTT. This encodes CAWLRPGTNEKLFF. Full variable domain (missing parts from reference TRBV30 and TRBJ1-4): SQTIHQWPATLVQPVGSPLSLECTVEGTSNPNLYWYRQAAGRGLQLLFYSVGIGQISSEVPQNLSASRPQDRQFILSSKKLLLSDSGFYLCAWLRPGTNEKLFFGSGTQLSVL.

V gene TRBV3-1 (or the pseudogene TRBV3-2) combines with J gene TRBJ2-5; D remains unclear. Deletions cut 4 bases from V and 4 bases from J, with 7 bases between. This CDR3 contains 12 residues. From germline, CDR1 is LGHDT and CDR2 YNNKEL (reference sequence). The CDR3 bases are TGTGCCAGCAGCCCCATCGGAGAGACCCAGTACTTC. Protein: CASSPIGETQYF.

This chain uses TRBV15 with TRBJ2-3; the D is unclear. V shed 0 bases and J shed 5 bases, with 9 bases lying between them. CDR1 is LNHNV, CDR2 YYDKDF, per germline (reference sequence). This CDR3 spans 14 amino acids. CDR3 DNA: TGTGCCACCAGCAGAGATTCTAGGAGAGATACGCAGTATTTT. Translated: CATSRDSRRDTQYF.

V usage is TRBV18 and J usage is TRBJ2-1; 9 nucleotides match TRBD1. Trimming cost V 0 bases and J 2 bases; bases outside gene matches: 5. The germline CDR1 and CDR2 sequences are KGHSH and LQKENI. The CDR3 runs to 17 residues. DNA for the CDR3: TGTGCCAGCTCACCACCGACCGGGACAGGGACCTACAATGAGCAGTTCTTC. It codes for CASSPPTGTGTYNEQFF.

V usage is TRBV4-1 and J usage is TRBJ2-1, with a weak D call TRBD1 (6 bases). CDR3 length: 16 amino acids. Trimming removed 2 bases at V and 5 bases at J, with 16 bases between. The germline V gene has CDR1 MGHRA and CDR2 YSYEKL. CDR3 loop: CASSQSEAGAHNEQFF. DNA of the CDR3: TGCGCCAGCAGCCAATCCGAGGCAGGGGCCCACAATGAGCAGTTCTTC.

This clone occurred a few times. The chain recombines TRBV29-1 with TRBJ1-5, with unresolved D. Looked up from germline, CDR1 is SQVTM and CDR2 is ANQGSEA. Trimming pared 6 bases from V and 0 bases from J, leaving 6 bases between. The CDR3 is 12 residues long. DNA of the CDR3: TGCAGCGTCCAAATTAGCAATCAGCCCCAGCATTTT. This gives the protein CSVQISNQPQHF.

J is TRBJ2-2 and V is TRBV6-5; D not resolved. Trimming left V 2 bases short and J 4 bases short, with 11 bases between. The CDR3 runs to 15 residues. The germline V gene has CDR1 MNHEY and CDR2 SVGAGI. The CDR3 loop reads CASSYDGSRTGELFF. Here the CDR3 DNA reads TGTGCCAGCAGTTACGACGGGTCCCGCACCGGGGAGCTGTTTTTT.

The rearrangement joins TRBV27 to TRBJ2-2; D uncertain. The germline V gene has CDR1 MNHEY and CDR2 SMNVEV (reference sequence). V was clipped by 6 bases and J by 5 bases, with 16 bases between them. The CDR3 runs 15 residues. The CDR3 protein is CASRPTGGATGELFF. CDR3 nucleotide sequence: TGTGCCAGCAGACCCACCGGTGGAGCAACCGGGGAGCTGTTTTTT.

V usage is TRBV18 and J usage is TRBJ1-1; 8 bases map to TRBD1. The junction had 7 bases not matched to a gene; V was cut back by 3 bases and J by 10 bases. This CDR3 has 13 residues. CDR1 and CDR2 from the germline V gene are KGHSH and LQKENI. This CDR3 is CASSPDRAGPAFF. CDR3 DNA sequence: TGTGCCAGCTCACCGGACAGGGCTGGGCCAGCTTTCTTT.

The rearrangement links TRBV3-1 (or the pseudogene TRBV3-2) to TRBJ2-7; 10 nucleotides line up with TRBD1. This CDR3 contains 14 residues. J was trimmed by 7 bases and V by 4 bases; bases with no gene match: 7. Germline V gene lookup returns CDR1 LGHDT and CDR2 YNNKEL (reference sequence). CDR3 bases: TGTGCCAGCAGCCCAGGGCGGACAGGGGGAGAGCAGTACTTC. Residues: CASSPGRTGGEQYF.

The CDR3 spells CASSFGTERNTIYF. The CDR3 DNA reads TGTGCCAGCAGCTTCGGGACAGAAAGAAACACCATATATTTT. J is TRBJ1-3 and V is TRBV5-4; TRBD1 agrees at 7 bases. There are 14 residues in the CDR3. CDR1 is SGHNT and CDR2 is YYREEE in the germline V gene (reference sequence). V shed 2 bases and J 5 bases; nucleotides not matched to a gene: 4.

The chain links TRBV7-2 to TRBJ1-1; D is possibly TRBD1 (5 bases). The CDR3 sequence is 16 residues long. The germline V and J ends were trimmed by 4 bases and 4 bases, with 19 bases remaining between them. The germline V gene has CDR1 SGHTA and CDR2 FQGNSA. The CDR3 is CASSSRGVSYGTEAFF. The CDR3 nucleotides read TGTGCCAGCAGCTCCCGGGGGGTGAGTTACGGCACTGAAGCTTTCTTT.